The clone carrying this T cell receptor (beta chain) was counted at least ten times. For TCR beta, libraries came from iRepertoire HTBI primers and Arm-PCR of CDR3 regions. MiXCR, applied by TCRdb to the multiplex PCR reads, yields one record per CDR3 protein. The sample includes roughly 400,000 distinct CDR3 sequences, roughly 15% of them seen just once. These data come from a study of regulatory T cells in long-lasting Graves disease. As for time point: newly diagnosed GD, antithyroid drugs for less than 3 months. From PBMCs, RNA was extracted and then used to make the TCR library. These data were likewise used in another study, on T cells in Graves' hyperthyroidism and ophthalmopathy.

The TCR originated in a woman aged 18-29 years with Graves disease. Here the sequenced sample was peripheral blood mononuclear cells (PBMCs), taken at new diagnosis, from a patient treated with antithyroid drugs.

The CDR3 loop reads CASTLSPGAYEQYF. The CDR3, as DNA: TGTGCCAGCACCTTAAGTCCAGGGGCCTACGAGCAGTACTTC. The V gene is TRBV28, the J gene TRBJ2-7; D is perhaps TRBD1 (6 bases). V gave up 7 bases and J gave up 2 bases, with 15 bases separating them. The CDR3 is 14 residues long. In germline, CDR1 is MDHEN, CDR2 SYDVKM.